The clone carrying this T cell receptor beta chain was counted many times. Its antigen remains unidentified. Authors' processing steps: The authors used CDR3 differences across clinicopathological groups to build a distant-metastasis classifier for papillary thyroid cancer. MiXCR re-clonotyped the PCR reads for TCRdb. TCRdb's processing, not the authors', yielded these V and J calls. This repertoire shows 35,000 to 50,000 clones, about 24% found once; its top ten account for roughly 14%. The germline V gene encodes CDR1 MNHEY and CDR2 SVGAGI. Trimming took off 2 bases at V and 1 base at J, with 9 bases between the two ends. The CDR3 is 15 residues long. The data originate from a study of metastatic and nonmetastatic thyroid tumors. Study details: Repertoires of blood and of tissue (tumor or nodule) from malignant and benign thyroid patients were compared.

No treatment had been given to any patient before thyroid surgery. Study results and caveats: The study reportedly found significantly higher TCR beta diversity in malignant thyroid tumors than benign nodules, in blood and tumor.

The chain has TRBV6-5 and TRBJ2-1; a possible D gene is TRBD2 (5 bases). The TCR comes from a female donor with papillary thyroid cancer or a benign thyroid nodule (not recorded which). Some clones in this sample may be carry-over from other donors' samples. What was sequenced was tumor tissue. Here the CDR3 reads CASSYVGISYNEQFF. The CDR3 DNA is TGTGCCAGCAGTTACGTCGGGATTTCCTACAATGAGCAGTTCTTC.